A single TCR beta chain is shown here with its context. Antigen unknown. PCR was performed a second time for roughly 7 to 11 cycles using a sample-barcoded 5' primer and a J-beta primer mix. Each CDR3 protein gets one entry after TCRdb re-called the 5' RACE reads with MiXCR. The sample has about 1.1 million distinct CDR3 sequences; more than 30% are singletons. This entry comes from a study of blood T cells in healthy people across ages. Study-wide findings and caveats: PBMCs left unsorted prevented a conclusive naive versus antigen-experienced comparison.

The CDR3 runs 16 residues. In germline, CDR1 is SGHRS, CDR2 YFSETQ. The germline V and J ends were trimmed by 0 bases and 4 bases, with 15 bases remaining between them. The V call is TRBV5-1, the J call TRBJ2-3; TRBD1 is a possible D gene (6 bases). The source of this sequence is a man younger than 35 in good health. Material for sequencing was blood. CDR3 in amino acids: CASSLAIRTDPDTQYF. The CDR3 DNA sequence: TGCGCCAGCAGCTTGGCCATAAGGACAGACCCAGATACGCAGTATTTT. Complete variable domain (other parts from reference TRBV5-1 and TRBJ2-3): KAGVTQTPRYLIKTRGQQVTLSCSPISGHRSVSWYQQTPGQGLQFLFEYFSETQRNKGNFPGRFSGRQFSNSRSEMNVSTLELGDSALYLCASSLAIRTDPDTQYFGPGTRLTVL.